This T cell receptor beta chain was obtained from a study of blood T cell repertoires in COVID-19. At the level of the study: Acute and convalescent COVID-19 samples came from the United States, Italy and Spain.

Sequenced by immunoSEQ multiplex PCR; TCRdb stores in-frame clones only, minus some. The sample consists of about 160,000 clones, 80% of them appearing once. This CDR3 has 13 residues. The chain employs TRBV21-1 and TRBJ2-5; TRBD1 reflects the table's D call only, with no check against the DNA. TRBV21-1 is given as a pseudogene. The sample comprised PBMCs or T cells enriched from blood (not recorded which). The clonotype comes from a woman aged 55-70 years who had recovered from COVID-19. The CDR3 bases are TGTGCCAGCCGTCAGGCAGGGCAAGAGACCCAGTACTTC. Protein: CASRQAGQETQYF.